This T cell receptor beta chain was retrieved from a study of response to subunit inactivated influenza vaccine. Study-level points and caveats: It was suggested by the authors that few new T cells are recruited by each seasonal influenza vaccination.

The germline CDR1 and CDR2 sequences are LGHNA and YSLEER. The CDR3 sequence is 15 residues long. Trimming left V 3 bases short and J 2 bases short, with 13 bases between. TCRdb reanalysed the RT-PCR reads using MiXCR and keeps one entry per CDR3 protein. The repertoire consists of 250,000 to 350,000 distinct CDR3 sequences, with about 20% occurring once and the leading ten covering around a tenth. This clonotype has a handful of counts. The antigen remains unidentified. V gene TRBV4-3 combines with J gene TRBJ1-1; possible D gene TRBD1, 6 bases. Specimen: PBMCs from blood, collected 21 months after vaccination. The receptor comes from a man between 50 and 69 years old who received an inactivated influenza vaccine. The CDR3, as DNA: TGCGCCAGCAGCCAGGGCGGGGGGCTAAACACTGAAGCTTTCTTT. Translation gives CASSQGGGLNTEAFF.